This section outlines one TCR beta chain sequence together with its context. The table came from immunoSEQ multiplex PCR; TCRdb's copy has only in-frame clones and leaves some out. The sample includes around 70,000 clones, just under 95% of them seen just once. The entry originates in a study of T cell changes during pregnancy in multiple sclerosis. Germline V CDR1 and CDR2: SGHDT, YYEEEE. V lost 5 bases to trimming and J lost 1 base; unmatched junction nucleotides: 2. CDR3 size: 13 residues. The clonotype originates from a female donor with multiple sclerosis, enrolled in a pregnancy study. The chain joins TRBV5-6 to TRBJ2-5; TRBD2 aligns across 7 bases. The material sequenced was peripheral blood, taken in the second trimester of pregnancy. The CDR3 DNA reads TGTGCCAGCAGATCGGGAGGCCAAGAGACCCAGTACTTC. This sequence encodes CASRSGGQETQYF.